This T cell receptor (beta chain) emerged from a study of T cell repertoires in cytomegalovirus infection. V was pared by 6 bases and J by 5 bases, with 16 bases between. The CDR3 is made up of 14 amino acids. Germline assignment: CDR1 GTSNPN and CDR2 SVGIG (reference sequence). Remarks on this clonotype: Its target is not known.

TCRdb reprocessed the reads via MiXCR and lists one record per CDR3 protein. The sample shows some 310,000 distinct CDR3 sequences, around a quarter of them seen only once. Broader study findings: It was HLA-C-restricted CMV-specific TCR beta clonotypes that dominated the response ex vivo.

The chain uses TRBV30 and TRBJ1-4; no firm D call. The source material was cultured PBMCs, sampled from culture after CMV antigen stimulation. The sequence derives from a human donor in good health (CMV status not recorded). Some clones in this sample may be carry-over from other donors' samples. CDR3 DNA: TGTGCCTGCTCTCCCCTCCGGGAAAATGAAAAACTGTTTTTT. Translated, it gives CACSPLRENEKLFF.